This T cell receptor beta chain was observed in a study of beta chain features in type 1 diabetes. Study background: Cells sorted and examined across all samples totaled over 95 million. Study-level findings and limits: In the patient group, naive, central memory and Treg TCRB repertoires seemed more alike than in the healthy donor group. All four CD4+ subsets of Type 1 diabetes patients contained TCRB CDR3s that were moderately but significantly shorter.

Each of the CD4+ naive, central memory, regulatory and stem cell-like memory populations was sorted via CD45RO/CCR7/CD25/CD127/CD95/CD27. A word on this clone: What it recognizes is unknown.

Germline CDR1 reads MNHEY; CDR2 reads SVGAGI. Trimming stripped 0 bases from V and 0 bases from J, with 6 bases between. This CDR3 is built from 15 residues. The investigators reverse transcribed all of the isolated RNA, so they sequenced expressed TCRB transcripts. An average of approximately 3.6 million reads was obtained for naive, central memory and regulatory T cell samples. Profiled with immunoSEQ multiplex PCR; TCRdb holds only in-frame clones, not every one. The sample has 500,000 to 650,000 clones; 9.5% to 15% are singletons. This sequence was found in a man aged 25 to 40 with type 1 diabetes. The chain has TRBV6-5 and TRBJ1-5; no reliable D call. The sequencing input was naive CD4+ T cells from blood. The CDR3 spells CASSYSRVSNQPQHF. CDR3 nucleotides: TGTGCCAGCAGTTACTCGAGGGTTAGCAATCAGCCCCAGCATTTT.